Listed below are T cell receptor beta chains from one sample, sequenced in a study of radiation and T cells in renal cell carcinoma. Only in-frame clones appear in the TCRdb table, and some are missing; sequencing was by immunoSEQ multiplex PCR. This repertoire shows some 76,000 clones, roughly 80% found once; its top ten account for nearly 6%. Material: blood, obtained from a patient whose treatment included radiotherapy and nephrectomy. These receptors all come from a man in his 60s with renal cell carcinoma. Each CDR3 is given with its conserved first and last residue. Fields, in order: CDR3 protein, CDR3 DNA, clone size, J gene, V gene, D gene. The D gene is left open where the match is weak. Part of the rows lack a size; the others show once, few, many or a class for expanded clones.

cdr3_aa: CASSFGLGRVTGELFF
cdr3_nt: TGTGCCAGCAGTTTTGGATTGGGCAGGGTCACCGGGGAGCTGTTTTTT
clone_size: NA
j_call: TRBJ2-2
v_call: TRBV27
d_call: NA

cdr3_aa: CASSYLGGYEQYF
cdr3_nt: TGTGCCAGCAGTTACCTTGGGGGCTACGAGCAGTACTTC
clone_size: NA
j_call: TRBJ2-7
v_call: TRBV6-6
d_call: NA

cdr3_aa: CASSPNPAVGTGELFF
cdr3_nt: TGTGCCAGCTCACCAAACCCGGCAGTGGGCACCGGGGAGCTGTTTTTT
clone_size: NA
j_call: TRBJ2-2
v_call: TRBV18
d_call: NA

cdr3_aa: CASSPGVAGADSSYEQYF
cdr3_nt: TGTGCCAGCTCCCCGGGGGTGGCGGGAGCCGATAGCTCCTACGAGCAGTACTTC
clone_size: NA
j_call: TRBJ2-7
v_call: TRBV18
d_call: TRBD2

cdr3_aa: CASSGDRIHEQYF
cdr3_nt: TGTGCCAGCAGCGGTGACAGGATTCACGAGCAGTACTTC
clone_size: NA
j_call: TRBJ2-7
v_call: TRBV14
d_call: NA

cdr3_aa: CASSHDLGLETGELFF
cdr3_nt: TGTGCCAGCAGCCACGACTTGGGGTTGGAGACCGGGGAGCTGTTTTTT
clone_size: many
j_call: TRBJ2-2
v_call: TRBV5-4
d_call: NA

cdr3_aa: CASSFRGTNTEAFF
cdr3_nt: TGTGCCAGCAGTTTCAGGGGAACTAACACTGAAGCTTTCTTT
clone_size: NA
j_call: TRBJ1-1
v_call: TRBV27
d_call: NA

cdr3_aa: CASSSRQAPADGYTF
cdr3_nt: TGTGCCAGCAGCTCCCGACAGGCCCCGGCCGATGGCTACACCTTC
clone_size: NA
j_call: TRBJ1-2
v_call: TRBV7-2
d_call: NA

cdr3_aa: CASSSPQGGLNYEQYF
cdr3_nt: TGTGCCAGCAGCTCCCCCCAGGGGGGGCTTAACTACGAGCAGTACTTC
clone_size: NA
j_call: TRBJ2-7
v_call: TRBV7-2
d_call: NA

cdr3_aa: CASGRDSYNEQFF
cdr3_nt: TGTGCCAGCGGCAGGGACTCCTACAATGAGCAGTTCTTC
clone_size: NA
j_call: TRBJ2-1
v_call: TRBV9
d_call: NA

cdr3_aa: CASSPTRPVEGTGELFF
cdr3_nt: TGTGCCAGCTCACCAACGAGGCCGGTAGAAGGGACCGGGGAGCTGTTTTTT
clone_size: NA
j_call: TRBJ2-2
v_call: TRBV18
d_call: NA

cdr3_aa: CASSLVGGATYEQYF
cdr3_nt: TGTGCCAGCAGCTTAGTAGGCGGGGCCACCTACGAGCAGTACTTC
clone_size: NA
j_call: TRBJ2-7
v_call: TRBV7-9
d_call: NA

cdr3_aa: CARTSGIRNEQFF
cdr3_nt: TGTGCCAGGACTAGCGGGATTAGAAATGAGCAGTTCTTC
clone_size: once
j_call: TRBJ2-1
v_call: TRBV19
d_call: TRBD2

cdr3_aa: CASSSPGGQGYF
cdr3_nt: TGTGCCAGCTCCTCGCCCGGGGGACAGGGGTACTTC
clone_size: NA
j_call: TRBJ2-7
v_call: TRBV27
d_call: TRBD1

cdr3_aa: CASSRTGTHTGELFF
cdr3_nt: TGTGCCAGCAGCCGGACCGGGACACACACCGGGGAGCTGTTTTTT
clone_size: NA
j_call: TRBJ2-2
v_call: TRBV5-6
d_call: NA

cdr3_aa: CASMASGELFF
cdr3_nt: TGTGCCAGTATGGCGTCCGGGGAGCTGTTTTTT
clone_size: NA
j_call: TRBJ2-2
v_call: TRBV19
d_call: NA